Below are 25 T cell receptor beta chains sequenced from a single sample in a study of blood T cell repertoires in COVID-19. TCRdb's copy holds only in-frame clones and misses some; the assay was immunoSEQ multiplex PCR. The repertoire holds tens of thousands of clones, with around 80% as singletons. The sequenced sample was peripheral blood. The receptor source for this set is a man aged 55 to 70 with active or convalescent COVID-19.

The CDR3 is CAISDTSTQYF. Here the CDR3 DNA reads TGTGCCATCAGTGATACTAGTACGCAGTATTTT. The rearrangement uses TRBV10-3 and TRBJ2-3, with D possibly matching TRBD2 (5 bases). Germline CDR1 ENHRY, CDR2 SYGVKD. V was shortened by 3 bases and J by 8 bases, with 6 bases between the two germline ends. The length of the CDR3 is 11 residues.

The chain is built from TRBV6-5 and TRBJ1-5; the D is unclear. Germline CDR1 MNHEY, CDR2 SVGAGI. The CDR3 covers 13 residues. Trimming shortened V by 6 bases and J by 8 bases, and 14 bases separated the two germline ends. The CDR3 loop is CASRTIWVEPQHF. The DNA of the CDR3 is TGTGCCAGCAGGACTATTTGGGTTGAGCCCCAGCATTTT.

CDR3 nucleotide sequence: TGTGCCTGGAGTCCCCGACAGGGTGCGCAGTATTTT. Amino acid sequence: CAWSPRQGAQYF. V is TRBV30 and J is TRBJ2-3; 7 bases are a match to TRBD1. J lost 10 bases, V lost 2 bases, and 6 bases had no gene match. In germline, CDR1 is GTSNPN, CDR2 SVGIG (reference sequence). CDR3 length: 12 residues.

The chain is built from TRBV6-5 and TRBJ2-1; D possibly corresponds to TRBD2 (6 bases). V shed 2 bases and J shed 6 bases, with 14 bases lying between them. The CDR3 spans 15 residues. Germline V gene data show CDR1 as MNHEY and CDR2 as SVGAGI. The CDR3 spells CASSYRVPGGNEQFF. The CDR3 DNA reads TGTGCCAGCAGTTACCGGGTCCCCGGGGGCAATGAGCAGTTCTTC.

The CDR3 DNA reads TGTGCCAGCAGCCAAGATCAGTACCGGGGAGAATACGGCTACACCTTC. This translates into CASSQDQYRGEYGYTF. J is TRBJ1-2 and V is TRBV4-2; D is undetermined. Germline V gene lookup returns CDR1 LGHNA and CDR2 YNFKEQ. Trimming stripped 0 bases from V and 8 bases from J, with 19 bases between. CDR3 length equals 16 residues.

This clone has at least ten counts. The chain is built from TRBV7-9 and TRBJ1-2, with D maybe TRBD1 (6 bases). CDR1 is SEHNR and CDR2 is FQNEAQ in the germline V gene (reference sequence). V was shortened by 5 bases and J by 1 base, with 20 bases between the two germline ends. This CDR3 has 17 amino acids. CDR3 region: CASSLKSKGGNNYGYTF. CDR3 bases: TGTGCCAGCAGCCTCAAATCAAAAGGGGGTAATAACTATGGCTACACCTTC.

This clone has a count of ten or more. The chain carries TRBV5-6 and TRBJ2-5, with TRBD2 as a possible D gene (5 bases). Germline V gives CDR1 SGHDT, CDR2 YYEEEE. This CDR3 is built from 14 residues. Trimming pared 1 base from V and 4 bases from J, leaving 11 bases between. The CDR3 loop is CASSLTLVGETQYF. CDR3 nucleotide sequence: TGTGCCAGCAGCTTGACACTAGTGGGAGAGACCCAGTACTTC.

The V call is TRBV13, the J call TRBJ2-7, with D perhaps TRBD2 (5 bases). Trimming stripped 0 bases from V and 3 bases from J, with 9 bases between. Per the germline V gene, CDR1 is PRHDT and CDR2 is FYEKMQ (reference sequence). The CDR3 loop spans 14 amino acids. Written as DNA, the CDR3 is TGTGCCAGCAGCTTAGGAGGTGCGGGCTACGAGCAGTACTTC. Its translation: CASSLGGAGYEQYF.

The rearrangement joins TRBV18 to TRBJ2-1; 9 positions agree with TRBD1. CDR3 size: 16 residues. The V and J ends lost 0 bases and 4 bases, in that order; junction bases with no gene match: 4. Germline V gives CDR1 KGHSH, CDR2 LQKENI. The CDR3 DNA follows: TGTGCCAGCTCACCACCGGACAGGGGAGGATACAATGAGCAGTTCTTC. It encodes CASSPPDRGGYNEQFF. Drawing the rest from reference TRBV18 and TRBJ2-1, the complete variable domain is NAGVMQNPRHLVRRRGQEARLRCSPMKGHSHVYWYRQLPEEGLKFMVYLQKENIIDESGMPKERFSAEFPKEGPSILRIQQVVRGDSAAYFCASSPPDRGGYNEQFFGPGTRLTVL.

The CDR3 coding sequence is TGTGCCATCAGCCAAGACAGCTTCAATCAGCCCCAGCATTTT. Translation: CAISQDSFNQPQHF. This chain links TRBV10-3 with TRBJ1-5, with D possibly matching TRBD1 (5 bases). The CDR3 consists of 14 residues. V dropped 6 bases and J dropped 3 bases, with 12 bases sitting between them. Germline V gene sequence: CDR1 ENHRY, CDR2 SYGVKD.

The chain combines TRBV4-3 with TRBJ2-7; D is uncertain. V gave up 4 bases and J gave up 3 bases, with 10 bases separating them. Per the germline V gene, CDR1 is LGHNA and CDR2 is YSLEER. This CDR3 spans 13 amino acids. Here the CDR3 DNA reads TGCGCCAGCAGCCCCAACCCAGGCTACGAGCAGTACTTC. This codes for CASSPNPGYEQYF.

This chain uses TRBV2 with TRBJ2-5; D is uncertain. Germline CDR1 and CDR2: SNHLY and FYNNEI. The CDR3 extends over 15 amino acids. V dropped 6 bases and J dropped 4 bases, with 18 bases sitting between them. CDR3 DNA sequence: TGTGCCAGCAGGGTAGAGAGGAGTGGTCCAGAGACCCAGTACTTC. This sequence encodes CASRVERSGPETQYF.

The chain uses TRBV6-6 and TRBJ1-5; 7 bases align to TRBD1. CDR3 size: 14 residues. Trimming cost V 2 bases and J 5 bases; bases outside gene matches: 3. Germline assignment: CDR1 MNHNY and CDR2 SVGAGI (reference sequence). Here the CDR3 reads CASSYRDRDQPQHF. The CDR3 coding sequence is TGTGCCAGCAGTTACCGGGACAGAGATCAGCCCCAGCATTTT.

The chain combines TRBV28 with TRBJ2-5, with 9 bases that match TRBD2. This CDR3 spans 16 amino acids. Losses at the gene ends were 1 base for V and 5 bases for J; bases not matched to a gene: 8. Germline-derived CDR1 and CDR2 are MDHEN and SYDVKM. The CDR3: CASSLFPAGGWETQYF. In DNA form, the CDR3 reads TGTGCCAGCAGTTTATTCCCAGCGGGGGGTTGGGAGACCCAGTACTTC.

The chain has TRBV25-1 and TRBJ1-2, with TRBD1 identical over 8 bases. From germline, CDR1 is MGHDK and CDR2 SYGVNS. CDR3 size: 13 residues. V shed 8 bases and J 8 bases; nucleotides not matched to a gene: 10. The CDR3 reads CASGWAGGRGYTF. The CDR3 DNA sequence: TGTGCCAGCGGATGGGCAGGGGGCCGGGGCTACACCTTC.

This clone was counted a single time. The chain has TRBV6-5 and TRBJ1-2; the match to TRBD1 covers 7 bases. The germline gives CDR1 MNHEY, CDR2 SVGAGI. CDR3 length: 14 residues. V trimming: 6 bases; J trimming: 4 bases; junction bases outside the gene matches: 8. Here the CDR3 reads CASSFRQGGYGYTF. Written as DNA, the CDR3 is TGTGCCAGCAGCTTCAGACAGGGAGGCTATGGCTACACCTTC.

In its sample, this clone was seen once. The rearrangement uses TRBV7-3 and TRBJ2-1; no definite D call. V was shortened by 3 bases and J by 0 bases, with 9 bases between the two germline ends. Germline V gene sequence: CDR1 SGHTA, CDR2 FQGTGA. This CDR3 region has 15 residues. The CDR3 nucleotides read TGTGCCAGCAGCTTCTACAGCTCCTCCTACAATGAGCAGTTCTTC. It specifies CASSFYSSSYNEQFF.

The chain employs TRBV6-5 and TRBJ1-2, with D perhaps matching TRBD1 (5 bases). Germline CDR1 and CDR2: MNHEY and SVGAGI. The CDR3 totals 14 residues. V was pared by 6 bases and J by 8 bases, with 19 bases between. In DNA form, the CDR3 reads TGTGCCAGCAGCCCCGGGGGACCCCAGTTAGGCTACACCTTC. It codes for CASSPGGPQLGYTF.

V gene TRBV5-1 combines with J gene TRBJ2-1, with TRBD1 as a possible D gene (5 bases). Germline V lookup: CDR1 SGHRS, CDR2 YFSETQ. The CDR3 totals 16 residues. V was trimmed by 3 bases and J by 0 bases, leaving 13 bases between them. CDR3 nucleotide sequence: TGCGCCAGCAGCTCGCAGGGCCTTAGCTCCTACAATGAGCAGTTCTTC. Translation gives CASSSQGLSSYNEQFF.

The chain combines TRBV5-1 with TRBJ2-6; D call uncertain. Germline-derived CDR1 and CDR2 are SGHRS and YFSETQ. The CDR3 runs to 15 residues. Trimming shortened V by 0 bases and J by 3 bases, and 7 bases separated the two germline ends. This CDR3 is CASSLGVDGANVLTF. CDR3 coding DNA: TGCGCCAGCAGCTTGGGTGTAGATGGGGCCAACGTCCTGACTTTC.

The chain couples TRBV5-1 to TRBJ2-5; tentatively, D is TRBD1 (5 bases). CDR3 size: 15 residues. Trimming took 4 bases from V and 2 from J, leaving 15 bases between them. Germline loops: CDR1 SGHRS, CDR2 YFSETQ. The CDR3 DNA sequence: TGCGCCAGCAGCCCACTCCTGACAGAGCAAGAGACCCAGTACTTC. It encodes CASSPLLTEQETQYF.

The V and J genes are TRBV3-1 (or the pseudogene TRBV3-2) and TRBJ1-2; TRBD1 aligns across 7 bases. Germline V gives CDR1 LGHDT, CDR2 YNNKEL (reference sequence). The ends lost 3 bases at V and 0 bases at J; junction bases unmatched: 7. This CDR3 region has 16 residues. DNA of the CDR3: TGTGCCAGCAGCCAGGGGACAGACCCAACTAACTATGGCTACACCTTC. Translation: CASSQGTDPTNYGYTF.

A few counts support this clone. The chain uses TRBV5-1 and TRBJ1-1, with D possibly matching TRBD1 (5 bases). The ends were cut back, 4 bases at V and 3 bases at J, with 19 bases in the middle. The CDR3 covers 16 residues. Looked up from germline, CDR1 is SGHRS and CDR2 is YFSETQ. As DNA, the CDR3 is TGCGCCAGCAGCCTATGGGGAGGCAGGGAAGACACTGAAGCTTTCTTT. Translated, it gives CASSLWGGREDTEAFF.

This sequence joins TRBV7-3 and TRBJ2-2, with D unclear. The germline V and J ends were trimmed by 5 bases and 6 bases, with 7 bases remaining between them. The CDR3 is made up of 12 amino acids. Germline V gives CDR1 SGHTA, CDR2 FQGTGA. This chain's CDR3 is CASSLSPGELFF. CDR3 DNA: TGTGCCAGCAGCCTTAGCCCCGGGGAGCTGTTTTTT.

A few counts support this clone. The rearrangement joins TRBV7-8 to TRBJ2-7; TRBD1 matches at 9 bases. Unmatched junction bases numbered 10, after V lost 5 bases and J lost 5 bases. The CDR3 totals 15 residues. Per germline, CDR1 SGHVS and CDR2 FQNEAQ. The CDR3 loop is CASSRHTGGGDEQYF. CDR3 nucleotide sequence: TGTGCCAGCAGCCGTCATACAGGGGGCGGCGACGAGCAGTACTTC.